The clone carrying this T cell receptor beta chain was observed a single time. Under the authors' procedure: Quantification of nucleated cells was approximated via reference gene primer amplification. Repertoires were generated with immunoSEQ multiplex PCR, while TCRdb's copy carries only in-frame clones and drops some. The V and J calls and clone size come from that table; D and trimming were worked out from the DNA. Seen here are about 58,000 clones, about four fifths observed once, and the top ten hold nearly 5%. This sample was taken from a study of blood T cell repertoires in COVID-19. Study-wide background: Samples came from the United States, Italy and Spain, spanning acute and convalescent COVID-19. T cells, B-cell-depleted T cells, or PBMCs supplied cDNA or gDNA.

CDR1 is SQVTM and CDR2 is ANQGSEA in the germline V gene. This CDR3 is 14 amino acids long. Deletions cut 4 bases from V and 4 bases from J, with 16 bases between. This TCR was sampled from a human donor in a cohort sampled during active COVID-19. The sequenced sample was peripheral blood. This rearrangement joins TRBV29-1 to TRBJ1-2, with D unclear. DNA of the CDR3: TGCAGCGTTGTTCTACCGCCCGCAACCTATGGCTACACCTTC. Protein product: CSVVLPPATYGYTF.